One and the same sample provided the 27 T cell receptor beta chains below, sequenced in a study of cytomegalovirus exposure and HLA in healthy donors. A multiplex PCR was run with 60 Vbeta primers and 13 Jbeta primers. Method: immunoSEQ multiplex PCR; TCRdb's copy keeps in-frame clones and lacks some. The sample records 80,000 to 95,000 clones, more than 75% being singletons. Sequences were obtained from PBMCs. These receptors came from a woman in her thirties or forties in good health and CMV-seropositive.

Notes on this clone: The junction shows a germline mismatch at one end, possibly a read error. J is TRBJ2-6 and V is TRBV9; tentatively, D is TRBD1 (5 bases). The CDR3 extends over 15 amino acids. CDR1 is SGDLS, CDR2 YYNGEE, per germline. CDR3 in amino acids: CASSGSSSGANILTF. CDR3 in DNA: TGTGCCAGCAGCGGATCGTCCTCTGGGGCCAACATCCTGACTTTC.

The chain joins TRBV19 to TRBJ1-2; TRBD1 agrees at 8 bases. Germline V CDR1 and CDR2: LNHDA, SQIVND (reference sequence). The CDR3 consists of 14 residues. The trim removed 7 bases at V and 0 bases at J, leaving 4 bases unmatched. This CDR3 is CASTRTGSNYGYTF. The CDR3 DNA follows: TGTGCCAGTACCAGGACAGGGTCTAACTATGGCTACACCTTC.

Notes on this clone: Within the sample, other DNA sequences also encode this same CDR3. V usage is TRBV9 and J usage is TRBJ1-3; TRBD1 agrees at 7 bases. The CDR3 consists of 14 residues. Trimming cost V 2 bases and J 2 bases; bases outside gene matches: 1. CDR1 and CDR2 from the germline V gene are SGDLS and YYNGEE. Here the CDR3 reads CASSVQGAGNTIYF. The CDR3 region has the DNA TGTGCCAGCAGCGTCCAGGGGGCTGGAAACACCATATATTTT.

In regard to this clone: One end of the junction varies from germline; a read error may be responsible. J is TRBJ2-1 and V is TRBV5-1; 8 nucleotides align to TRBD2. The germline gives CDR1 SGHRS, CDR2 YFSETQ. The CDR3 length is 15 residues. The CDR3 loop is CASSFGASGWNGQFF. The CDR3 DNA is TGCGCCAGCAGCTTTGGGGCTAGCGGGTGGAATGGGCAGTTCTTC.

CDR3 region: CASSTGTSGTDTQYF. CDR3 nucleotide sequence: TGTGCCAGCAGCACCGGGACTAGCGGCACAGATACGCAGTATTTT. The chain links TRBV11-3 to TRBJ2-3; TRBD2 matches 10 bases. This CDR3 is built from 15 residues. CDR1 is SGHNT and CDR2 is YENEEA in the germline V gene. With V trimmed by 5 bases and J by 1 base, 3 bases remained unmatched.

The V call is TRBV19, the J call TRBJ1-4; D unclear. The germline CDR1 and CDR2 sequences are LNHDA and SQIVND (reference sequence). This CDR3 spans 13 amino acids. Deletions cut 2 bases from V and 8 bases from J, with 9 bases between. Here the CDR3 DNA reads TGTGCCAGTAGTATACAGGCGGGGGAAAAACTGTTTTTT. Translated, it gives CASSIQAGEKLFF.

This clone was seen only once. This chain joins TRBV18 and TRBJ1-3, with D possibly TRBD1 on 6 matching bases. This CDR3 is 15 amino acids long. Germline assignment: CDR1 KGHSH and CDR2 LQKENI. With 4 bases removed from V and 1 base from J, the gap between germline ends came to 11 bases. The CDR3 region has the DNA TGTGCCAGCTCACTGGGCACAGGGTCTGGAAACACCATATATTTT. Encoded protein: CASSLGTGSGNTIYF.

The rearrangement links TRBV9 to TRBJ2-1, with D perhaps TRBD2 (5 bases). With 4 bases removed from V and 1 base from J, the gap between germline ends came to 18 bases. The CDR3 length is 17 residues. From germline, CDR1 is SGDLS and CDR2 YYNGEE. CDR3 bases: TGTGCCAGCAGCCTGCCCTCGCGGGCGCCTTCCTACAATGAGCAGTTCTTC. This gives the protein CASSLPSRAPSYNEQFF.

The chain joins TRBV19 to TRBJ2-7; 8 bases agree with TRBD1. The CDR3 loop spans 15 amino acids. Trimming cost V 5 bases and J 1 base; bases outside gene matches: 7. Germline loops: CDR1 LNHDA, CDR2 SQIVND (reference sequence). CDR3 loop: CASSPPGDRSYEQYF. DNA for the CDR3: TGTGCCAGTAGTCCTCCGGGGGACAGGTCCTACGAGCAGTACTTC. Complete variable domain (other parts from reference TRBV19 and TRBJ2-7): DGGITQSPKYLFRKEGQNVTLSCEQNLNHDAMYWYRQDPGQGLRLIYYSQIVNDFQKGDIAEGYSVSREKKESFPLTVTSAQKNPTAFYLCASSPPGDRSYEQYFGPGTRLTVT.

The rearrangement uses TRBV9 and TRBJ2-7; D is undetermined. This CDR3 contains 15 residues. The germline V and J ends were trimmed by 0 bases and 0 bases, with 10 bases remaining between them. Germline lookup yields CDR1 SGDLS and CDR2 YYNGEE. The CDR3 DNA sequence: TGTGCCAGCAGCGTAGGAGGCAGCAGCTCCTACGAGCAGTACTTC. Its translation is CASSVGGSSSYEQYF.

This clone was found a few times. The chain uses TRBV28 and TRBJ1-5, with D perhaps TRBD1 (6 bases). V lost 4 bases, J lost 1 base, and 14 bases lay in between. Looked up from germline, CDR1 is MDHEN and CDR2 is SYDVKM. The CDR3 covers 16 residues. CDR3 sequence: CASSYPGTPSNQPQHF. Here the CDR3 DNA reads TGTGCCAGCAGTTACCCCGGGACACCGAGCAATCAGCCCCAGCATTTT.

The gene calls are TRBV5-1 and TRBJ1-4; maybe TRBD1 (5 bases). The germline CDR1 and CDR2 sequences are SGHRS and YFSETQ. The V gene lost 2 bases and the J gene lost 7 bases, with 12 bases spanning the gap. The CDR3 is made up of 14 amino acids. The CDR3, as DNA: TGCGCCAGCAGCTTTACAGGACGGAGTGAAAAACTGTTTTTT. It is translated as CASSFTGRSEKLFF.

The V and J genes are TRBV6-5 and TRBJ2-7; TRBD2 might be the D (5 bases). The CDR3 sequence is 11 residues long. Germline V gene sequence: CDR1 MNHEY, CDR2 SVGAGI. The germline V and J ends were trimmed by 2 bases and 6 bases, with 5 bases remaining between them. This CDR3 reads CASSYSGEQYF. DNA of the CDR3: TGTGCCAGCAGTTACAGCGGCGAGCAGTACTTC.

This sequence joins TRBV5-5 and TRBJ2-1, with TRBD2 as a possible D gene (6 bases). CDR1 SGHKS and CDR2 YYEKEE come from the germline V gene (reference sequence). This CDR3 comprises 16 residues. Trimming removed 4 bases at V and 0 bases at J, with 14 bases between. This CDR3 is CASSHIAVPSYNEQFF. DNA for the CDR3: TGTGCCAGCAGCCACATAGCGGTCCCCTCCTACAATGAGCAGTTCTTC.

This chain links TRBV7-3 with TRBJ2-7; 11 nucleotides line up with TRBD1. In germline, CDR1 is SGHTA, CDR2 FQGTGA. The trim removed 4 bases at V and 7 bases at J, leaving 9 bases unmatched. The CDR3 contains 15 residues. Written as DNA, the CDR3 is TGTGCCAGCAGCTCAGATGGGACAGGGGGTAAGGAGCAGTACTTC. Amino acids: CASSSDGTGGKEQYF.

This clone came up once. The rearrangement uses TRBV27 and TRBJ2-3, with 9 bases matching TRBD1. The CDR3 has 15 residues. V was clipped by 8 bases and J by 4 bases; unmatched bases: 10. From germline, CDR1 is MNHEY and CDR2 SMNVEV (reference sequence). The CDR3 DNA reads as TGTGCCAGCCACACGGGACAGGGAAGCCCAGATACGCAGTATTTT. Its protein is CASHTGQGSPDTQYF.

There are a few counts of this clone. The rearrangement uses TRBV15 and TRBJ2-3, with 9 nucleotides matching TRBD1. V was pared by 9 bases and J by 6 bases, with 10 bases of the junction left unmatched. This CDR3 contains 14 residues. Germline V gene sequence: CDR1 LNHNV, CDR2 YYDKDF (reference sequence). CDR3 region: CATGDRVSSDTQYF. The CDR3 DNA follows: TGTGCCACAGGGGACAGGGTCTCGTCTGATACGCAGTATTTT.

In its sample, this clone was seen once. As DNA, the CDR3 is TGCGCCAGCAGCCAAGACATCAGGGGCACCTATAATTCACCCCTCCACTTT. Residues: CASSQDIRGTYNSPLHF. The chain recombines TRBV4-1 with TRBJ1-6, with D perhaps TRBD1 (6 bases). The V and J ends lost 0 bases and 2 bases respectively, with 11 bases between them. The CDR3 length is 17 residues. From germline, CDR1 is MGHRA and CDR2 YSYEKL.

J is TRBJ2-5 and V is TRBV5-4, with TRBD1 matching over 10 bases. The CDR3 has 18 residues. CDR1 is SGHNT and CDR2 is YYREEE in the germline V gene (reference sequence). Trimming removed 4 bases from V and 2 bases from J; junction bases left unmatched: 14. The CDR3 DNA reads TGTGCCAGCAGCCACGAAGTGGGGACAGGGGACATACAAGAGACCCAGTACTTC. Translating it yields CASSHEVGTGDIQETQYF. The whole variable domain, filled in from reference TRBV5-4 and TRBJ2-5, reads ETGVTQSPTHLIKTRGQQVTLRCSSQSGHNTVSWYQQALGQGPQFIFQYYREEENGRGNFPPRFSGLQFPNYSSELNVNALELDDSALYLCASSHEVGTGDIQETQYFGPGTRLLVL.

The genes are TRBV30 and TRBJ1-5; 9 positions match TRBD1. This CDR3 has 14 residues. The J segment lost 6 bases and the V segment lost 3 bases, leaving 6 bases of the junction unmatched. CDR1 and CDR2 (germline): GTSNPN, SVGIG (reference sequence). The CDR3 DNA sequence: TGTGCCTGGAGGGGACAGGGCGGGATTCAGCCCCAGCATTTT. This translates into CAWRGQGGIQPQHF.

The chain combines TRBV15 with TRBJ1-1; D might be TRBD1 (5 bases). The CDR3 totals 14 residues. CDR1 is LNHNV and CDR2 is YYDKDF in the germline V gene (reference sequence). Between the trimmed V and J ends, which lost 4 bases and 0 bases, there was a span of 9 bases. The CDR3 here is CATSITGMNTEAFF. CDR3 coding DNA: TGTGCCACCAGCATAACAGGCATGAACACTGAAGCTTTCTTT.

V and J are TRBV7-9 and TRBJ1-5; no clear D gene. Germline CDR1 and CDR2: SEHNR and FQNEAQ (reference sequence). The CDR3 consists of 17 residues. V was pared by 0 bases and J by 1 base, with 13 bases between. This CDR3 reads CASSLAPSGKSNQPQHF. CDR3 bases: TGTGCCAGCAGCTTAGCCCCCAGCGGGAAAAGCAATCAGCCCCAGCATTTT.

The chain recombines TRBV6-5 with TRBJ2-5, with D tentatively TRBD1 (6 bases). The V and J ends lost 4 bases and 4 bases respectively, with 16 bases between them. Per germline, CDR1 MNHEY and CDR2 SVGAGI. This CDR3 spans 15 amino acids. CDR3 nucleotides: TGTGCCAGCAGTTCCTCTACAGGGTACGGAGAGACCCAGTACTTC. Protein product: CASSSSTGYGETQYF.

In this sample, this clone turned up a few times. This chain connects TRBV27 to TRBJ2-5; 12 bases fit TRBD2. With the DNA end fitting TRBJ2-7 better, the J assignment may be wrong. From germline, CDR1 is MNHEY and CDR2 SMNVEV (reference sequence). CDR3 size: 18 residues. CDR3 coding DNA: TGTGCCAGCAGTCCCCAGGGGGCTAGCGGGAGGGCCGATTACGAGCAGTACTTC. This encodes CASSPQGASGRADYEQYF.

The CDR3 region has the DNA TGTGCCAGCGACTCCTCAACTGCGGGGTCTCTCACAGATACGCAGTATTTT. Translating gives CASDSSTAGSLTDTQYF. The chain couples TRBV4-2 to TRBJ2-3, with a weak D call TRBD2 (6 bases). The CDR3 is 17 residues long. Trimming cost V 8 bases and J 2 bases, with 23 bases left between them. Germline-derived CDR1 and CDR2 are LGHNA and YNFKEQ.

J is TRBJ2-1 and V is TRBV7-9, with D perhaps matching TRBD1 (6 bases). Looked up from germline, CDR1 is SEHNR and CDR2 is FQNEAQ (reference sequence). This CDR3 comprises 16 residues. The germline V and J ends were trimmed by 7 bases and 2 bases, with 18 bases remaining between them. The CDR3, as DNA: TGTGCCAGCACCGGGACACTCGTTCCGCCCTACAATGAGCAGTTCTTC. Amino acid sequence: CASTGTLVPPYNEQFF. The variable domain in full, completed from reference TRBV7-9 and TRBJ2-1, reads DTGVSQNPRHKITKRGQNVTFRCDPISEHNRLYWYRQTLGQGPEFLTYFQNEAQLEKSRLLSDRFSAERPKGSFSTLEIQRTEQGDSAMYLCASTGTLVPPYNEQFFGPGTRLTVL.

The CDR3 reads CASKVAGGRVQYF. The CDR3 nucleotides are TGTGCCAGCAAGGTGGCGGGGGGCCGGGTGCAGTACTTC. The V call is TRBV27, the J call TRBJ2-7; TRBD2 matches 8 bases. Per the germline V gene, CDR1 is MNHEY and CDR2 is SMNVEV (reference sequence). This CDR3 has 13 amino acids. V was clipped by 7 bases and J by 9 bases; unmatched bases: 11.